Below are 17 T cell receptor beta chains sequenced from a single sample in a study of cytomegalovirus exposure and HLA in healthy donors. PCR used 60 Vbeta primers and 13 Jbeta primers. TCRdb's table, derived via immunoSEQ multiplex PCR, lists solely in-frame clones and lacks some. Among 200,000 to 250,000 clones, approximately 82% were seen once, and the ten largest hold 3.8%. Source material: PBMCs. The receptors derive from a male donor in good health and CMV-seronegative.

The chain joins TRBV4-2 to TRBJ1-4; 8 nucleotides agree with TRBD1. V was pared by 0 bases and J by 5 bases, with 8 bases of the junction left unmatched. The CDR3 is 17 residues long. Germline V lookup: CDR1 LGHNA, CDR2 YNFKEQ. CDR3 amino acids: CASSQDPPQGANEKLFF. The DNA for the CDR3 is TGTGCCAGCAGCCAAGACCCCCCCCAGGGGGCAAATGAAAAACTGTTTTTT.

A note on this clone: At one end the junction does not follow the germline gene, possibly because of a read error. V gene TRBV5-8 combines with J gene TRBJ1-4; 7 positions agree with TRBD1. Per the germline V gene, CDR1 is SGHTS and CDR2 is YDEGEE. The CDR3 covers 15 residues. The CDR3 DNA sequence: TGTGCCAGCAGAATTACCGGGACAGCTAATGAAAAACCGTTTTTT. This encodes CASRITGTANEKPFF.

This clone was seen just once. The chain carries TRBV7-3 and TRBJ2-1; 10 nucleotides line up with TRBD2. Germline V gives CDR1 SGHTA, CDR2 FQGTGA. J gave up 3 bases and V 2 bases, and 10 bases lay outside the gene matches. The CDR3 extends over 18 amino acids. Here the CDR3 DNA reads TGTGCCAGCAGCTTACTCGCTAGCGGGGGCCCGCTCTACAATGAGCAGTTCTTC. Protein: CASSLLASGGPLYNEQFF.

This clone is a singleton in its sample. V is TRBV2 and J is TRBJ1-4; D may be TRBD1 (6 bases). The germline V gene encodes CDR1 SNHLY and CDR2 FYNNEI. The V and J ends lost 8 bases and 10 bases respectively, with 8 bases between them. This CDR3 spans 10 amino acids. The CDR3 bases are TGTGCCAGCGAACAGGGAAAACTGTTTTTT. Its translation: CASEQGKLFF.

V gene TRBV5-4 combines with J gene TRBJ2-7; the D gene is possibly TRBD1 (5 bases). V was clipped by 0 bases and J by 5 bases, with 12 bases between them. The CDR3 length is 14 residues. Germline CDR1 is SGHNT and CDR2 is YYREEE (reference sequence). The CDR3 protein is CASSLARVSNEQYF. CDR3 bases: TGTGCCAGCAGCTTGGCCAGGGTCAGCAACGAGCAGTACTTC.

The CDR3 DNA follows: TGTGCCAGCAGTGACGGGACAGGGTACAATGAGCAGTTCTTC. Translation gives CASSDGTGYNEQFF. This sequence joins TRBV6-4 and TRBJ2-1, with TRBD1 identical over 9 bases. CDR1 and CDR2 from the germline V gene are MRHNA and SNTAGT. J lost 4 bases, V lost 2 bases, and 0 bases had no gene match. The CDR3 length is 14 residues.

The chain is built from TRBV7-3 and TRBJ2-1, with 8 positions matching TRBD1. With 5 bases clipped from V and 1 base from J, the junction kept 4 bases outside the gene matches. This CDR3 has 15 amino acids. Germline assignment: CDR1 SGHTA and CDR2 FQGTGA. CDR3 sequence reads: CASSPGGSSYNEQFF. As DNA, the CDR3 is TGTGCCAGCAGCCCAGGGGGCTCTTCCTACAATGAGCAGTTCTTC.

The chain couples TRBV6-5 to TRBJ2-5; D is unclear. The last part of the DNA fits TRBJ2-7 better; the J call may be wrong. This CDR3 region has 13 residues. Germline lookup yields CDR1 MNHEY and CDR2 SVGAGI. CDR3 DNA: TGTGCCAGCAGTCGATCCGAGTCCTACGAGCAGTACTTC. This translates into CASSRSESYEQYF.

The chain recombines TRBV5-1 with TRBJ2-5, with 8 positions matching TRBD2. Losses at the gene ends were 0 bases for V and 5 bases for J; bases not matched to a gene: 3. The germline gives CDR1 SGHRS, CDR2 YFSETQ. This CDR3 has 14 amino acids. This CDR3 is CASSLAGGSETQYF. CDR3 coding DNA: TGCGCCAGCAGCTTGGCGGGGGGGAGTGAGACCCAGTACTTC.

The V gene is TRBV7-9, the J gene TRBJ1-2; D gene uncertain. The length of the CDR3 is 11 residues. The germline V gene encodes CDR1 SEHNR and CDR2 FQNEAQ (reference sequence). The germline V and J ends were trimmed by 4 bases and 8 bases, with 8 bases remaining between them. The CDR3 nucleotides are TGTGCCAGCAGCTCCACCTACGGCTACACCTTC. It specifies CASSSTYGYTF.

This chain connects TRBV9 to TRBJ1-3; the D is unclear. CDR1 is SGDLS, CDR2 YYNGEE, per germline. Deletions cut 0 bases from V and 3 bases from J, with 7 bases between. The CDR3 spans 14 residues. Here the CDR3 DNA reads TGTGCCAGCAGCGTAGAGTCAGGTGGAAACACCATATATTTT. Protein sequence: CASSVESGGNTIYF.

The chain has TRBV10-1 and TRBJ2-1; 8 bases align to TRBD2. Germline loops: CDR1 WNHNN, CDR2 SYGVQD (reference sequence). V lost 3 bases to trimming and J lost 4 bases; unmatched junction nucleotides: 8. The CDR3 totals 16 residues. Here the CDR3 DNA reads TGCGCCAGCAGTGATGAAACTAGCGGTTTGTACAATGAGCAGTTCTTC. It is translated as CASSDETSGLYNEQFF.

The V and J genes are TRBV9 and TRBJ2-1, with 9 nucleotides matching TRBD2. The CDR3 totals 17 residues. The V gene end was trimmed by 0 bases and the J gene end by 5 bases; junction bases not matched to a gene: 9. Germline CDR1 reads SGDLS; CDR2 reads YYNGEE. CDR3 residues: CASSVATREGGDNEQFF. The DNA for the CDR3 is TGTGCCAGCAGCGTAGCAACGCGGGAGGGAGGGGACAATGAGCAGTTCTTC.

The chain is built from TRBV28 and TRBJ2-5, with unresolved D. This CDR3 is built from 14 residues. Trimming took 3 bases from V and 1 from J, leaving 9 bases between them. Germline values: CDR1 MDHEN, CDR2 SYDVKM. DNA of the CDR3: TGTGCCAGCAGTTTCGGCGGCTCCCAAGAGACCCAGTACTTC. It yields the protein CASSFGGSQETQYF. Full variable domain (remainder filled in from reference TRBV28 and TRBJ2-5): DVKVTQSSRYLVKRTGEKVFLECVQDMDHENMFWYRQDPGLGLRLIYFSYDVKMKEKGDIPEGYSVSREKKERFSLILESASTNQTSMYLCASSFGGSQETQYFGPGTRLLVL.

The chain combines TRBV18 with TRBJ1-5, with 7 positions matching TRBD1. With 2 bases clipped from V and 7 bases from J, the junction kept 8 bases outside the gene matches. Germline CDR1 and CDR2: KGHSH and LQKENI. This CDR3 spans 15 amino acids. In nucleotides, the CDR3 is TGTGCCAGCTCACCAGGCGGGGCAGGGGGGCAGCCCCAGCATTTT. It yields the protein CASSPGGAGGQPQHF.

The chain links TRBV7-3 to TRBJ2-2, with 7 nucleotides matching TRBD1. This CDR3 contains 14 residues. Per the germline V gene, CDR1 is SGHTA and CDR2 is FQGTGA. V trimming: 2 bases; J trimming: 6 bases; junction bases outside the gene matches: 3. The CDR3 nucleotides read TGTGCCAGCAGCTTACTAGGGGGCTCCGGGGAGCTGTTTTTT. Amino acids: CASSLLGGSGELFF.

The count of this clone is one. The CDR3 protein is CASSDMGQLYGYTF. CDR3 DNA sequence: TGTGCCAGCAGTGACATGGGACAGCTGTATGGCTACACCTTC. The V gene is TRBV2, the J gene TRBJ1-2, with 7 bases lining up with TRBD1. Germline lookup yields CDR1 SNHLY and CDR2 FYNNEI. V was pared by 3 bases and J by 5 bases, with 6 bases of the junction left unmatched. This CDR3 has 14 amino acids.